The present T cell receptor beta chain was sequenced within a study of blood T cell repertoires in COVID-19. Study background: The United States, Italy and Spain supplied acute and convalescent COVID-19 samples. T cells, B-cell-depleted T cells, or PBMCs provided the cDNA or gDNA that served as material.

This clone appeared once. Germline CDR1 MNHNS, CDR2 SASEGT. The trim removed 2 bases at V and 6 bases at J, leaving 7 bases unmatched. This CDR3 has 16 residues. Per the original methods: Quantification of nucleated cells was approximated via reference gene primer amplification. Sequenced by immunoSEQ multiplex PCR; TCRdb stores in-frame clones only, minus some. That table is the source of V, J and clone size, and D and trimming were worked out from the DNA. Of approximately 300,000 clones listed, approximately 90% are singletons. The chain combines TRBV6-1 with TRBJ1-2; 12 bases match TRBD1. The sequencing input was peripheral blood. This receptor was identified in a man aged 35 to 55 with acute or convalescent COVID-19. The CDR3 DNA follows: TGTGCCAGCAGTGAAAGGAGGGGGACAGGGGGCGATGGCTACACCTTC. It encodes CASSERRGTGGDGYTF.